This T cell receptor (beta chain) was identified in a study of Ad26.COV2.S vaccination and SARS-CoV-2 variants (dated by TCRdb to the early 2020s). For context, the study as a whole: TCRbeta repertoire sequencing was used to assess the specificity and breadth of SARS-CoV-2-reactive T cell receptors after Ad26.COV2.S vaccination. A total of about 30 samples were included in the TCR-sequenced set, comprising 19 Ad26.COV2.S vaccine recipients, 5 placebo recipients and 8 SARS-CoV-2 convalescent individuals. Overall study results and their limits: The authors noted that total T cell responses may have been underestimated by the TCR breadth and depth analyses. Compared with placebo recipients, Ad26.COV2.S recipients showed higher spike-specific TCR breadth (P = 0.0014). Vaccine and placebo recipients had comparable non-spike TCR breadth, which fits with the vaccine containing only spike. After vaccination, substantial breadth of spike-specific CD8+ and CD4+ T cell responses was reported.

For this clone: Its antigen specificity is not known. One base away there is no much larger clone; base qualities are not given.

The immunoSEQ Assay was the method used to sequence TCRbeta CDR3 regions. After extraction, genomic DNA underwent amplification by bias-controlled multiplex PCR, followed by high-throughput sequencing. The source study handled its data this way. To quantify the absolute abundance of each unique TCRbeta CDR3 region, sequences were collapsed and filtered. T cell fraction was estimated by normalizing TCRbeta template counts to usable DNA, with usable DNA measured through amplification of reference genes found in all nucleated cells. Repertoire TCRs were annotated as SARS-CoV-2-specific by exact matching of V gene, CDR3 amino acid sequence and J gene to a known reactive TCR set. The reference SARS-CoV-2 TCR set came from MIRA and was filtered for enrichment in COVID-19-positive ImmuneCODE repertoires, removing public or cross-reactive TCRs. Based on the MIRA antigens, annotated TCRs were further analysed at the level of specific ORF or position within ORF. Breadth was defined as the number of annotated unique rearrangements divided by the total number of unique productive rearrangements, and depth was defined as the summed frequency of the annotated unique rearrangements. Group comparisons of TCR breadth used two-sided Wilcoxon rank-sum tests. Sourced from immuneACCESS, this table was stored by TCRdb with only in-frame sequences that have V and J called. A share of the clones is absent; for the studies checked, an unresolved V gene accounts for under half, and the remainder has no known explanation. The DNA gave D and trimming, while V, J and clone size come from that table. The sample table shows 180,000 or so clones, and 70% to 90% are seen once. 5.9% of the sample lies in the top ten.

The sample's time point, from its label and the paper: individuals recovered from natural SARS-CoV-2 infection. The CDR3 runs 15 amino acids, cysteine and phenylalanine included. The only DNA kept is the CDR3, 45 bases in frame from the first base. V is clipped by 4 bases and J by 4 bases, and the sequence between their germline boundaries is 17 bases long. The germline V gene specifies MGHDK as CDR1 and SYGVNS as CDR2. Here the sequenced sample was peripheral blood, taken after recovery from COVID-19. This receptor was obtained from a human donor who had recovered from COVID-19. The V and J genes are TRBV25-1 and TRBJ2-7; TRBD2 is a possible D gene, resting on 6 matching bases. The CDR3: CASSGRDLGEYEQYF. The DNA sequence reads TGTGCCAGCAGTGGGAGGGATCTGGGGGAGTACGAGCAGTACTTC.